The T cell receptor beta chain under discussion was sequenced for a study of blood T cell repertoires in COVID-19. Sequencing used immunoSEQ multiplex PCR; TCRdb keeps in-frame clones, though not all of them. The table shows over 100,000 clones, with almost 85% occurring only once. The sequence came from a man aged 35-49 years with active or convalescent COVID-19. Sample: peripheral blood.

The CDR3 bases are TGCGCCACCCGGACAGCCGGAAACACCATATATTTT. Translation: CATRTAGNTIYF. This sequence joins TRBV10-1 and TRBJ1-3; D is possibly TRBD1 (6 bases). The V end lost 10 bases, the J end lost 4 bases, and 11 bases lay between the germline ends. The germline V gene encodes CDR1 WNHNN and CDR2 SYGVQD (reference sequence). This CDR3 is built from 12 residues.